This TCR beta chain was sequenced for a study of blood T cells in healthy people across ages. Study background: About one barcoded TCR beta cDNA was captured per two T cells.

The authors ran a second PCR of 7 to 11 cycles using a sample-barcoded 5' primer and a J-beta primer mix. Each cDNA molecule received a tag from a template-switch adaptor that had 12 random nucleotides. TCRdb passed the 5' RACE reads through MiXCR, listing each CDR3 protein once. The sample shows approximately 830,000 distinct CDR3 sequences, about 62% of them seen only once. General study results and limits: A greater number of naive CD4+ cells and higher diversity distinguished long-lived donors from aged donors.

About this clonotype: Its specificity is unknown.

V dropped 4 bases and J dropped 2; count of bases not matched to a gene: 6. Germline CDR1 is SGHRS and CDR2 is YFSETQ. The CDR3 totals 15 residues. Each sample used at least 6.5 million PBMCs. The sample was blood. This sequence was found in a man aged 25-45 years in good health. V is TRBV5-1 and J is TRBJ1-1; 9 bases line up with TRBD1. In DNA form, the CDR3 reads TGCGCCAGCAGCAAGCGGACAGGGGACAACACTGAAGCTTTCTTT. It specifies CASSKRTGDNTEAFF.